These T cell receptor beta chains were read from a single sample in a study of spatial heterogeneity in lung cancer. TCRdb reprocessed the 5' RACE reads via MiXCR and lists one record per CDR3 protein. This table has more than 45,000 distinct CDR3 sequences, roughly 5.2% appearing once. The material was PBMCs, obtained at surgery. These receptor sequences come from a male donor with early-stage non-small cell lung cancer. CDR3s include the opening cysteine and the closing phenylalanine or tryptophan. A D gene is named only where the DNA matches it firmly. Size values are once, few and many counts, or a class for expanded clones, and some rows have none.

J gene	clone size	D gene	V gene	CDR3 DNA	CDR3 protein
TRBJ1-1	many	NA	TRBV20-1	TGCAGTGCTAGCGGGAGGCCGAACACTGAAGCTTTCTTT	CSASGRPNTEAFF
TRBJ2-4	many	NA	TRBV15	TGTGCCACCAGCCCCCCCGGGGCCAGTCTTCAGTACTTC	CATSPPGASLQYF
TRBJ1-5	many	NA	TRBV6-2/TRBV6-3	TGTGCCAGCAGTCTCCGACAGGCTTATAGCAATCAGCCCCAGCATTTT	CASSLRQAYSNQPQHF
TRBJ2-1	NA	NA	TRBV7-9	TGTGCCAGCAGCTCCTCCGGGACCAATGAGCAGTTCTTC	CASSSSGTNEQFF
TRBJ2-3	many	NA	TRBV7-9	TGTGCCAGCAGCGCCCGCACAGATACGCAGTATTTT	CASSARTDTQYF
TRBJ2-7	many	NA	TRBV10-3	TGTGCCATCAGTGGCGAATACGAGCAGTACTTC	CAISGEYEQYF
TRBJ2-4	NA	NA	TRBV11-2	TGTGCCAGCAGCTTAGAGGACCGGTGGGGCATTCAGTACTTC	CASSLEDRWGIQYF
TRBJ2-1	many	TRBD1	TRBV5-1	TGCGCCAGCAGCCGGGACAGGGGCGACAATGAGCAGTTCTTC	CASSRDRGDNEQFF
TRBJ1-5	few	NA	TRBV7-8	TGTGCCAGCAGCTTAGTGACAAGTTTGAGCAATCAGCCCCAGCATTTT	CASSLVTSLSNQPQHF
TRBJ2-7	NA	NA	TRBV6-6	TGTGCCAGCAGTTACTCGAAAAAGGTCGCGGACGAGCAGTACTTC	CASSYSKKVADEQYF
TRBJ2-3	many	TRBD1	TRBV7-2	TGTGCCAGCAGCGCCCGGACAGGGGTAGATACGCAGTATTTT	CASSARTGVDTQYF
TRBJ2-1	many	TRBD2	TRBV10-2	TGCGCCAGATCTAGCGGAGCCTACAATGAGCAGTTCTTC	CARSSGAYNEQFF
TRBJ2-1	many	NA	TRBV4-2	TGTGCCAGCAGCCAACGACTTGACTCCTACAATGAGCAGTTCTTC	CASSQRLDSYNEQFF
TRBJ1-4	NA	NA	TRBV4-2	TGTGCCAGCAGCCAAACCCAGGGTAATGAAAAACTGTTTTTT	CASSQTQGNEKLFF
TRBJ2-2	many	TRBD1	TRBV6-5	TGTGCCAGCACCGTACAGGGGGCTCAAAGCGGGGAGCTGTTTTTT	CASTVQGAQSGELFF
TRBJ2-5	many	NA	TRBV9	TGTGCCAGCAGCGGAAGGACCAACCGAAGAGCGACCCAGTACTTC	CASSGRTNRRATQYF
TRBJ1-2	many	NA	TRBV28	TGTGCCAGCGTGGGTGGAAACTATGGCTACACCTTC	CASVGGNYGYTF
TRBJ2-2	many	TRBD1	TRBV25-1	TGTGCCAGCAGTGAATTAGGGGGCGCGAGCTCCACCGGGGAGCTGTTTTTT	CASSELGGASSTGELFF
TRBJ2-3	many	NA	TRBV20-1	TGCAGTGCTATGATCCGAAGGAATACGCAGTATTTT	CSAMIRRNTQYF
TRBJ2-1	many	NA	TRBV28	TGTGCCAGCAGTTCCTCCGGGACGGTGCCCTACAATGAGCAGTTCTTC	CASSSSGTVPYNEQFF
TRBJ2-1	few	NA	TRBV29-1	TGCAGCGTTGAAGAGACGGCTTCCAAAGTACCGTTCTTC	CSVEETASKVPFF
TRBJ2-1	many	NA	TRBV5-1	TGCGCCAGCAGCCCCAGAGGGGGGAGTGAGGATGAGCAGTTCTTC	CASSPRGGSEDEQFF
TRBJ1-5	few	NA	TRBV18	TGTGCCAGCTCACTAGACATCCTCGGGCAACCCCAGCATTTT	CASSLDILGQPQHF
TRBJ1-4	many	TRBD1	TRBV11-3	TGTGCCAGCAGCTCAGACCGGGACAGGCCCAATGAAAAACTGTTTTTT	CASSSDRDRPNEKLFF
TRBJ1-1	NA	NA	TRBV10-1	TGCGCCAGCAGTGTACAACAGTCGAACACTGAAGCTTTCTTT	CASSVQQSNTEAFF
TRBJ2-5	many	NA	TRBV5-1	TGCGCCAGCAGCTTGGGGCCCCCCGAAGAGACCCAGTACTTC	CASSLGPPEETQYF
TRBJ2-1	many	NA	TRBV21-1	TGTGCCAGCAGCAAAGCTCAAGCGGAGAGCTACAATGAGCAGTTCTTC	CASSKAQAESYNEQFF
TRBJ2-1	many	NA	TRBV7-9	TGTGCCAGCAGCTTCAACAGGGCCTTGGGGAATGAGCAGTTCTTC	CASSFNRALGNEQFF
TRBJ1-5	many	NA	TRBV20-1	TGCAGTGCTCTGGACCAGGGGCGTAATCAGCCCCAGCATTTT	CSALDQGRNQPQHF
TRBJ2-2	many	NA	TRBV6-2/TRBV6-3	TGTGCCAGCAGTTACTCGGCTAGCACTCCAACCGGGGAGCTGTTTTTT	CASSYSASTPTGELFF
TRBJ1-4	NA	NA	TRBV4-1	TGCGCCAGCAGCCAACCAACCTCGAGGGCGGGGGTTGAATTTGCAACTAATGAAAAACTGTTTTTT	CASSQPTSRAGVEFATNEKLFF
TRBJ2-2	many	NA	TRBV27	TGTGCCAGCAGTTGGGGCAGGGAAAACACCGGGGAGCTGTTTTTT	CASSWGRENTGELFF
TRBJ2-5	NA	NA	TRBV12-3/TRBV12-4	TGTGCCAGCAGTTTACAACAGAGAGAGACCCAGTACTTC	CASSLQQRETQYF
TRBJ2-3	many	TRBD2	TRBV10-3	TGTGCCATCAGTGAGCCCATTCGGACTAGCGGGACGATCCCCTCTTACACAGATACGCAGTATTTT	CAISEPIRTSGTIPSYTDTQYF
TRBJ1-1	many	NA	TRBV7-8	TGTGCCAGCAGCTTAGGTTTTGGGGATGAAGCTTTCTTT	CASSLGFGDEAFF
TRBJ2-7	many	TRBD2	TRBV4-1	TGCGCCAGCAGCCAAGGGTCTAGCGGGAGAGGAGAGCAGTACTTC	CASSQGSSGRGEQYF
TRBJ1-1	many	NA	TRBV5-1	TGCGCCAGCAGCTTGGAAGAGTACTTGAACACTGAAGCTTTCTTT	CASSLEEYLNTEAFF
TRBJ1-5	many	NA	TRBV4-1	TGCGCCAGCAGCCGCCCCGGGGGCAGGGGAGGTCAGCCCCAGCATTTT	CASSRPGGRGGQPQHF
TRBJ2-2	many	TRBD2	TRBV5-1	TGCGCCAGCAGCGCGACTAGCGGAGAGGGCGGGGAGCTGTTTTTT	CASSATSGEGGELFF
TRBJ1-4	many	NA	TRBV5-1	TGCGCCAGCAGCTTGGCCACGGGGTCCGGAGAAAAACTGTTTTTT	CASSLATGSGEKLFF
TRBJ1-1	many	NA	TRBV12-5	TGTGCTAGTGGTTTGGTAGACGGAGACACTGAAGCTTTCTTT	CASGLVDGDTEAFF
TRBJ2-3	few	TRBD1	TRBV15	TGTGCCACCACAATTTCAGGGGGTAGCACAGATACGCAGTATTTT	CATTISGGSTDTQYF
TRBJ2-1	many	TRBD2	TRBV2	TGTGCCAGCAGTTTGGCGGGAGGCTCCTACAATGAGCAGTTCTTC	CASSLAGGSYNEQFF
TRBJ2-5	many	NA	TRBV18	TGTGCCAGCTCACCTATGCCACAAGAGACCCAGTACTTC	CASSPMPQETQYF
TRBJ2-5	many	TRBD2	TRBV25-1	TGTGCCAGCAGGCCTGGGGCTAGCGGGTACCAAGAGACCCAGTACTTC	CASRPGASGYQETQYF
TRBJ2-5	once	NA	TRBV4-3	TGCGCCAGCAGCCAAGTTCCTCAAGGGGGAGAGACCCAGTACTTC	CASSQVPQGGETQYF
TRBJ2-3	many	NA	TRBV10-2	TGCGCCAGCAGTGATAGGAGTCGCGCAGATACGCAGTATTTT	CASSDRSRADTQYF
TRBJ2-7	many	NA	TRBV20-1	TGCAGTGCTAGAGCACCGCCCCCCCCTTTGACTAGTGCCTACGAGCAGTACTTC	CSARAPPPPLTSAYEQYF
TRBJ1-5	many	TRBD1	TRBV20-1	TGCAGTGGACTTCGGACAGGAAGTCCTCCTGATCAGCCCCAGCATTTT	CSGLRTGSPPDQPQHF
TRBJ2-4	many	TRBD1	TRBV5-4	TGTGCCAGCAGCTTGGCGACAGGGTTAGCCAAAAACATTCAGTACTTC	CASSLATGLAKNIQYF
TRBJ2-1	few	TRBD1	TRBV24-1	TGTGCCACCAGTGCTGGGGCAGGGGGCATCAATGAGCAGTTCTTC	CATSAGAGGINEQFF
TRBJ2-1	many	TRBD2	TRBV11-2	TGTGCCGGGGGTAGCGGGAGTTACAATGAGCAGTTCTTC	CAGGSGSYNEQFF
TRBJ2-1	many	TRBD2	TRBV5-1	TGCGCCAGCAGCTTGGATCCTAGCGGGACCGGCAATGAGCAGTTCTTC	CASSLDPSGTGNEQFF
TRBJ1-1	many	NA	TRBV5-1	TGCGCCAGCAGCCGCGGAGAAGGGGTAAAGACTGAAGCTTTCTTT	CASSRGEGVKTEAFF
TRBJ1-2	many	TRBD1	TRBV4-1	TGCGCCAGCAGCCAAGATCCAAGACAGGGGAAATACTATGGCTACACCTTC	CASSQDPRQGKYYGYTF
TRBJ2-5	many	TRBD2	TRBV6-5	TGTGCCAGCAGGCCAGGGACTAGCGGGAGGCCCCCCCACTTC	CASRPGTSGRPPHF
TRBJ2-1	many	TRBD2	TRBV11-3	TGTGCCAGCAGCTTCCACGGGACTAGCGATATGGATGAGCAGTTCTTC	CASSFHGTSDMDEQFF
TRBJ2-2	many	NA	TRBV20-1	TGCAGTGCAGGGACGGGGATGAGTCTCACCGGGGAGCTGTTTTTT	CSAGTGMSLTGELFF